Each of the 3 T cell receptor beta chains below was sequenced from the same sample in a study of cytomegalovirus exposure and HLA in healthy donors. The PCR had 60 Vbeta and 13 Jbeta primers. Some clones are missing from TCRdb's copy, which holds only in-frame ones; the method was immunoSEQ multiplex PCR. The data contain 150,000 to 200,000 clones, around 80% of them singletons. The sequenced material came from PBMCs. Receptor source: a woman aged 40 to 55 in good health and CMV-seronegative.

This chain links TRBV23-1 with TRBJ2-7, with D perhaps matching TRBD2 (6 bases). TRBV23-1 is assigned to the ORF class and has an uncertain function. The CDR3 has 14 residues. Trimming pared 3 bases from V and 0 bases from J, leaving 9 bases between. The CDR3 reads CASSQEGVSYEQYV. CDR3 coding DNA: TGCGCCAGCAGTCAGGAGGGAGTCTCCTACGAGCAGTACGTC.

CDR3 DNA sequence: TGTGCCAGCGCTGAGGGAGTACCTAATGAAAAACTGTTTTTT. It yields the protein CASAEGVPNEKLFF. The chain carries TRBV18 and TRBJ1-4; D not certain. CDR1 is KGHSH, CDR2 LQKENI, per germline. The CDR3 contains 14 residues. Trimming left V 8 bases short and J 3 bases short, with 13 bases between.

The chain uses TRBV11-3 and TRBJ1-1; D remains ambiguous. Germline V CDR1 and CDR2: SGHNT, YENEEA. The CDR3 is 14 residues long. V lost 7 bases, J lost 0 bases, and 12 bases lay in between. The CDR3 region has the DNA TGTGCCAGCACCGTAGGCGGAGTGAACACTGAAGCTTTCTTT. This translates into CASTVGGVNTEAFF.